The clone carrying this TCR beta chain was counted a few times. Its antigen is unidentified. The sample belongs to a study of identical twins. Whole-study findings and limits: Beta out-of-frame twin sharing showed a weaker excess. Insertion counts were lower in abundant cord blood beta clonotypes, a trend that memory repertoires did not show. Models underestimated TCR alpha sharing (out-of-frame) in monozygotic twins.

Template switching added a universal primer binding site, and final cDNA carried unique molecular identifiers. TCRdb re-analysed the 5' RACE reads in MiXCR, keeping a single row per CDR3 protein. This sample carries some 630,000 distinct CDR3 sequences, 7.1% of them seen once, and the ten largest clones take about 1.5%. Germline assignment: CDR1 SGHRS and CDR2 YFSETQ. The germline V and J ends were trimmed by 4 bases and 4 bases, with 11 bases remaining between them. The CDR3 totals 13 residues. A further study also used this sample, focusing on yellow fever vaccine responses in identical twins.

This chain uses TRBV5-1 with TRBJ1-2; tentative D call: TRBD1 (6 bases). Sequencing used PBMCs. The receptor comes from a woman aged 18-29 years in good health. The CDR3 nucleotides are TGCGCCAGCAGCCAGGGGCCCATCTATGGCTACACCTTC. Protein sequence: CASSQGPIYGYTF.